The sequence of this T cell receptor beta chain was determined in a study of post-analysis software for immune sequencing data. The study's findings and limits: Among four or five TRBV segments more frequent in patients than controls were TRBV5-6, TRBV5-1 and TRBV20-1. Samples from one preparation batch, clustered by F measure, grouped strongly together. Patients with multiple sclerosis recorded significantly lower normalized Chao1 diversity than controls, the study found.

The authors incorporated unique molecular identifiers into the TCR beta cDNA libraries. TCRdb recomputed calls from the PCR reads with MiXCR, one row per CDR3 protein. Of roughly 730,000 distinct CDR3 sequences listed, just under 30% are singletons. This clonotype was seen just once. Antigen specificity is unknown. There are 21 residues in the CDR3. Germline V gene lookup returns CDR1 DFQATT and CDR2 SNEGSKA (reference sequence). The ends were cut back, 4 bases at V and 0 bases at J, with 28 bases in the middle. This receptor was taken from a girl aged 10 to 17 with multiple sclerosis. The sample was blood. The rearrangement joins TRBV20-1 to TRBJ2-6; D call uncertain. The CDR3: CSAKDESPSTSLISGANVLTF. CDR3 in DNA: TGCAGTGCTAAAGATGAGTCTCCCTCGACATCCCTTATCTCTGGGGCCAACGTCCTGACTTTC.